This is a list of T cell receptor beta chains from one sample in a study of T cells in Graves' hyperthyroidism and ophthalmopathy. TCRdb passed the multiplex PCR reads through MiXCR, listing each CDR3 protein once. The top ten clones hold 30% to 35% of a sample with about 330,000 distinct CDR3 sequences, around 15% of them seen once. Sequences were obtained from blood. These receptors all come from a woman in her 40s with Graves' ophthalmopathy. The CDR3 runs from the conserved cysteine through the conserved F or W. Fields, in order: D gene, J gene, clone size, V gene, CDR3 protein, CDR3 DNA. The D gene is left open where the match is weak. Clone sizes are given selectively: once, few, many, or a class where the clone is expanded.

>NA|TRBJ2-7|once|TRBV28
CASRKGYEQYF
TGTGCCAGCAGAAAGGGATACGAGCAGTACTTC
>TRBD2|TRBJ2-7|NA|TRBV3-1
CASSQATGGPSSEQYF
TGTGCCAGCAGCCAAGCGACGGGGGGGCCATCGAGCGAGCAGTACTTC
>NA|TRBJ2-7|many|TRBV6-5
CASSYSTEYEQYF
TGTGCCAGCAGTTACTCAACGGAGTACGAGCAGTACTTC
>TRBD1|TRBJ1-2|NA|TRBV5-5
CASSYHQGGNTF
TGTGCCAGCAGCTACCACCAGGGGGGCAACACCTTC
>NA|TRBJ1-6|NA|TRBV13
CASSLMTGYGNSPLHF
TGTGCCAGCAGCCTGATGACCGGGTACGGTAATTCACCCCTCCACTTT
>NA|TRBJ1-1|many|TRBV12-3/TRBV12-4
CASSFRSEAFF
TGTGCCAGCAGTTTCCGATCTGAAGCTTTCTTT
>TRBD1|TRBJ1-1|NA|TRBV28
CASSPGTGWIPMNTEAFF
TGTGCCAGCAGTCCCGGGACAGGTTGGATCCCGATGAACACTGAAGCTTTCTTT
>NA|TRBJ1-2|many|TRBV14
CASSQVHGYGYTF
TGTGCCAGCAGCCAGGTGCACGGCTATGGCTACACCTTC
>TRBD1|TRBJ1-1|many|TRBV20-1
CSAVFQTGGAFPEAFF
TGCAGTGCTGTTTTTCAGACAGGGGGCGCTTTTCCTGAAGCTTTCTTT
>NA|TRBJ1-1|many|TRBV19
CASRMGGGLAFF
TGTGCCAGTCGAATGGGAGGGGGGCTGGCTTTCTTT
>NA|TRBJ1-6|many|TRBV2
CASSAFRVNSPLHF
TGTGCCAGCAGTGCCTTCAGGGTAAATTCACCCCTCCACTTT
>TRBD1|TRBJ1-1|many|TRBV28
CASSLQGMTFF
TGTGCCAGCAGCCTACAGGGGATGACTTTCTTT
>TRBD2|TRBJ2-2|many|TRBV2
CASSELGTSGRLNTGELFF
TGTGCCAGCAGTGAGTTGGGGACTAGCGGGCGACTGAACACCGGGGAGCTGTTTTTT
>NA|TRBJ2-1|many|TRBV28
CASSPPPQGVDEQFF
TGTGCCAGCTCCCCTCCGCCACAGGGCGTTGATGAGCAGTTCTTC
>NA|TRBJ2-6|NA|TRBV19
CASSMVGVGGVGANVLTF
TGTGCCAGTAGTATGGTGGGGGTTGGGGGAGTTGGGGCCAACGTCCTGACTTTC
>TRBD1|TRBJ2-5|NA|TRBV7-9
CAGSNPGQGVWETQYF
TGTGCCGGCAGCAACCCAGGACAGGGGGTGTGGGAGACCCAGTACTTC
>NA|TRBJ2-1|many|TRBV6-1
CASSQTNNEQFF
TGTGCCAGCAGTCAGACTAACAATGAGCAGTTCTTC
>NA|TRBJ1-1|many|TRBV6-1
CASSDGQTPKAFF
TGTGCCAGCAGTGACGGTCAGACCCCGAAGGCTTTCTTT
>NA|TRBJ2-3|few|TRBV7-9
CASRTPRTSGTDTQYF
TGTGCCAGCAGAACCCCTAGAACTTCCGGCACAGATACGCAGTATTTT
>NA|TRBJ2-1|NA|TRBV12-3/TRBV12-4
CASSLRAGNHEQFF
TGTGCCAGCAGCTTAAGGGCAGGGAACCATGAGCAGTTCTTC
>NA|TRBJ1-5|many|TRBV2
CASSKEHGGNQPQHF
TGTGCCAGCAGTAAGGAACACGGGGGGAATCAGCCCCAGCATTTT
>TRBD1|TRBJ1-1|NA|TRBV6-1
CASYRDRVLGTEAFF
TGTGCCAGCTACAGGGACAGGGTCTTGGGCACTGAAGCTTTCTTT
>TRBD2|TRBJ2-1|NA|TRBV6-1
CASNNRLARSRDEQFF
TGTGCCAGTAACAACCGACTAGCGCGATCCAGGGATGAGCAGTTCTTC
>NA|TRBJ1-5|few|TRBV4-1
CASSQFAPAGQPQHF
TGCGCCAGCAGCCAATTCGCCCCAGCCGGTCAGCCCCAGCATTTT
>TRBD2|TRBJ2-7|many|TRBV3-1
CASSPSGGNEQYF
TGTGCCAGCAGTCCGAGCGGGGGGAACGAGCAGTACTTC
>NA|TRBJ2-5|NA|TRBV3-1
CASSQGTFQETQYF
TGTGCCAGCAGCCAAGGCACGTTTCAAGAGACCCAGTACTTC
>TRBD1|TRBJ1-1|many|TRBV12-3/TRBV12-4
CASLRAGGGPEAFF
TGTGCCAGCCTGCGCGCAGGGGGCGGGCCTGAAGCTTTCTTT
>NA|TRBJ2-5|many|TRBV29-1
CSGLPDRSQETQYF
TGCAGCGGGTTACCGGACAGATCCCAAGAGACCCAGTACTTC
>NA|TRBJ2-5|many|TRBV28
CASGLTGETQYF
TGTGCCAGTGGACTTACCGGAGAGACCCAGTACTTC
>TRBD1|TRBJ1-5|few|TRBV6-1
CASSGTGAPYSNQPQHF
TGTGCCAGCAGCGGAACAGGGGCCCCTTATAGCAATCAGCCCCAGCATTTT
>NA|TRBJ1-4|few|TRBV19
CASSPLDRSNEKLFF
TGTGCCAGTAGTCCCTTGGACCGAAGTAATGAAAAACTGTTTTTT
>TRBD2|TRBJ2-5|many|TRBV12-3/TRBV12-4
CASIRGLFGTQYF
TGTGCCAGCATAAGGGGACTATTTGGGACCCAGTACTTC
>NA|TRBJ1-1|NA|TRBV12-3/TRBV12-4
CASSSPPGRKNTEAFF
TGTGCCAGCAGTTCCCCTCCGGGACGAAAGAACACTGAAGCTTTCTTT
>NA|TRBJ2-3|many|TRBV7-2
CASSSLGTQADTQYF
TGTGCCAGCAGCTCGCTAGGGACGCAAGCAGATACGCAGTATTTT
>NA|TRBJ2-3|many|TRBV6-1
CASTIDQTTVTQYF
TGTGCCAGCACAATCGATCAAACGACGGTTACGCAGTATTTT
>NA|TRBJ1-4|few|TRBV29-1
CSVLQQGTTNEKLFF
TGCAGCGTTCTACAACAGGGCACTACGAATGAAAAACTGTTTTTT
>NA|TRBJ1-2|NA|TRBV19
CASSRVSVDYGYTF
TGTGCCAGTAGTAGAGTGTCGGTGGACTATGGCTACACCTTC
>NA|TRBJ2-1|many|TRBV6-1
CASSQIGGWEQFF
TGTGCCAGCAGTCAAATCGGGGGATGGGAGCAGTTCTTC
>TRBD1|TRBJ1-2|few|TRBV14
CASSQDYRGPGYTF
TGTGCCAGCAGCCAAGATTACAGGGGGCCTGGCTACACCTTC
>TRBD1|TRBJ2-7|many|TRBV12-3/TRBV12-4
CASSYGQGGNEQYF
TGTGCCAGCAGCTATGGACAGGGTGGCAACGAGCAGTACTTC